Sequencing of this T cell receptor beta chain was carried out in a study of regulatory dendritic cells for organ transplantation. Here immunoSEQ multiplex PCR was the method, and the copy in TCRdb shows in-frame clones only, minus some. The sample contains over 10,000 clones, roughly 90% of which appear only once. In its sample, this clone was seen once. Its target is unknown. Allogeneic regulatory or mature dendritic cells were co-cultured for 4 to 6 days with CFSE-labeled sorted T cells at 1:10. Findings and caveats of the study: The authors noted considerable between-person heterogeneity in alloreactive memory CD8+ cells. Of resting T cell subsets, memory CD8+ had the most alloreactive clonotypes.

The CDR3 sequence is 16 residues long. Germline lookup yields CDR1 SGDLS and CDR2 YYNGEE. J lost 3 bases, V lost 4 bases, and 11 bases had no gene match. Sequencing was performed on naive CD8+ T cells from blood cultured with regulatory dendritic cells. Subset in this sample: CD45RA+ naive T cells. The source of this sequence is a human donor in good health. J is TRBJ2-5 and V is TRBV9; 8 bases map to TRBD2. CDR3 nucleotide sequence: TGTGCCAGCAGCCCCCGGGGGGGCGGAATAGAAGAGACCCAGTACTTC. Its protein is CASSPRGGGIEETQYF.